The 10 T cell receptor beta chains below were found in one sample sequenced in a study of T cell responses to AZD1222 COVID-19 vaccine. The assay was immunoSEQ multiplex PCR, and TCRdb's table has in-frame clones only and misses some. The sample consists of more than 150,000 clones, 94% of them appearing once. The sample in question was peripheral blood, obtained on day 0 of AZD1222 vaccination. Every receptor here comes from an adult in good health.

The chain couples TRBV4-1 to TRBJ1-2; D not certain. Per germline, CDR1 MGHRA and CDR2 YSYEKL. V dropped 1 base and J dropped 5 bases, with 11 bases sitting between them. The CDR3 extends over 14 amino acids. CDR3 amino acids: CASSQVEGGYGYTF. CDR3 nucleotides: TGCGCCAGCAGCCAAGTGGAGGGCGGGTATGGCTACACCTTC.

The V call is TRBV5-4, the J call TRBJ2-1, with D unclear. Germline CDR1 SGHNT, CDR2 YYREEE (reference sequence). Trimming took off 0 bases at V and 0 bases at J, with 7 bases between the two ends. CDR3 length equals 15 residues. The CDR3 sequence is CASSLGFSSYNEQFF. The CDR3 region has the DNA TGTGCCAGCAGCTTGGGTTTTAGCTCCTACAATGAGCAGTTCTTC.

This chain uses TRBV2 with TRBJ1-3, with D perhaps TRBD1 (5 bases). CDR1 is SNHLY and CDR2 is FYNNEI in the germline V gene. Trimming cost V 4 bases and J 1 base, with 11 bases left between them. This CDR3 has 15 amino acids. In DNA form, the CDR3 reads TGTGCCAGCAGTGTAGGACGGACATCTGGAAACACCATATATTTT. This translates into CASSVGRTSGNTIYF.

The chain combines TRBV2 with TRBJ1-6; a possible D gene is TRBD1 (5 bases). From germline, CDR1 is SNHLY and CDR2 FYNNEI. Trimming pared 3 bases from V and 10 bases from J, leaving 10 bases between. CDR3 size: 13 residues. CDR3: CASSDREGSPLHF. Here the CDR3 DNA reads TGTGCCAGCAGTGACAGGGAGGGCTCACCCCTCCACTTT.

The genes are TRBV7-9 and TRBJ2-3, with 8 bases identical to TRBD2. V trimming: 5 bases; J trimming: 2 bases; junction bases outside the gene matches: 12. Looked up from germline, CDR1 is SEHNR and CDR2 is FQNEAQ (reference sequence). There are 17 residues in the CDR3. CDR3 sequence reads: CASSPEFSGIFTDTQYF. The CDR3 region has the DNA TGTGCCAGCAGCCCTGAATTTAGCGGGATTTTCACAGATACGCAGTATTTT.

The chain carries TRBV29-1 and TRBJ1-1; a weak D match, TRBD1 (5 bases). The V end lost 4 bases, the J end lost 11 bases, and 14 bases lay between the germline ends. CDR1 is SQVTM and CDR2 is ANQGSEA in the germline V gene. The CDR3 totals 11 residues. CDR3 nucleotides: TGCAGCGTTGTCGGACACTCCGGGGCTTTCTTT. Translating it yields CSVVGHSGAFF.

The chain carries TRBV7-9 and TRBJ1-2, with 7 nucleotides matching TRBD1. The CDR3 spans 19 residues. Looked up from germline, CDR1 is SEHNR and CDR2 is FQNEAQ (reference sequence). V lost 8 bases to trimming and J lost 4 bases; unmatched junction nucleotides: 25. The CDR3 protein is CASRRGSGLEKWDTYGYTF. The CDR3 DNA sequence: TGTGCCAGCCGCAGGGGGTCCGGACTTGAAAAGTGGGACACCTATGGCTACACCTTC.

This rearrangement joins TRBV5-1 to TRBJ2-3; 8 bases line up with TRBD2. V lost 4 bases and J lost 2; bases outside the gene matches: 9. Germline loops: CDR1 SGHRS, CDR2 YFSETQ. The CDR3 consists of 16 residues. CDR3 region: CASSPLGSGVTDTQYF. Written as DNA, the CDR3 is TGCGCCAGCAGCCCCCTGGGTAGCGGGGTCACAGATACGCAGTATTTT.

The rearrangement links TRBV14 to TRBJ1-2; a weak D match, TRBD1 (6 bases). Germline V gives CDR1 SGHDN, CDR2 FVKESK. The CDR3 length is 15 residues. V shed 3 bases and J shed 3 bases, with 14 bases lying between them. The CDR3 bases are TGTGCCAGCAGCCACCTCCGGGACAAGGACTATGGCTACACCTTC. Translation gives CASSHLRDKDYGYTF.

J is TRBJ1-2 and V is TRBV28; 9 bases line up with TRBD1. The CDR3 consists of 15 residues. V lost 4 bases, J lost 1 base, and 4 bases stayed unmatched. Germline assignment: CDR1 MDHEN and CDR2 SYDVKM. The CDR3 DNA reads as TGTGCCAGCAGTTCCGGGACAGGGCTTAACTATGGCTACACCTTC. The encoded protein is CASSSGTGLNYGYTF.